This section outlines one T cell receptor (beta chain) sequence together with its context. The authors ran a second PCR of about 6 to 12 cycles using a sample-barcoded 5' primer and a J-beta primer mix. Every molecule of cDNA carried a tag from a template-switch adaptor with 12 random nucleotides. TCRdb reanalysed the 5' RACE reads using MiXCR and keeps one entry per CDR3 protein. The sample includes 650,000 to 1,000,000 distinct CDR3 sequences, around 45% of them seen just once. This specimen comes from a study of blood T cells in healthy people across ages. The germline V gene has CDR1 SGHTA and CDR2 FQGTGA. V was clipped by 4 bases and J by 4 bases, with 11 bases between them. The CDR3 totals 15 residues.

The sample consisted of blood. The chain joins TRBV7-3 to TRBJ2-6; D gene unclear. The sequence was obtained from a man older than 75 in good health. The CDR3 reads CASSSVPEGANVLTF. The CDR3 nucleotides read TGTGCCAGCAGCTCGGTCCCTGAGGGGGCCAACGTCCTGACTTTC. Using reference TRBV7-3 and TRBJ2-6 for the parts outside the CDR3, the full variable domain is GAGVSQTPSNKVTEKGKYVELRCDPISGHTALYWYRQSLGQGPEFLIYFQGTGAADDSGLPNDRFFAVRPEGSVSTLKIQRTERGDSAVYLCASSSVPEGANVLTFGAGSRLTVL.